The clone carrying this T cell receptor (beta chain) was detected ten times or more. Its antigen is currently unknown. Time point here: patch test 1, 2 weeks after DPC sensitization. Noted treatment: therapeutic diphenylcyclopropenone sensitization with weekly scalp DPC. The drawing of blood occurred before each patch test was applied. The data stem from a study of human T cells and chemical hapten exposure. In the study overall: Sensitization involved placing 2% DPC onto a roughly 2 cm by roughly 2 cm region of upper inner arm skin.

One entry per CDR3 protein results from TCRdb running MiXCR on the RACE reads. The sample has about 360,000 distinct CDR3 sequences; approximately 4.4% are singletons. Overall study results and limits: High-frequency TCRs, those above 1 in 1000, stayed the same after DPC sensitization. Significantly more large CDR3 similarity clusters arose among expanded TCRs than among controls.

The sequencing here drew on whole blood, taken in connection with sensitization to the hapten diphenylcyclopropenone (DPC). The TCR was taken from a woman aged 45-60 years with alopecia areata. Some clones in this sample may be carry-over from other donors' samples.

The CDR3 nucleotides are TGTGCCAGCAGCCCCGAATTGGGACTAACATACACTTCCTACGAGCAGTACTTC. Translation gives CASSPELGLTYTSYEQYF. The chain links TRBV7-9 to TRBJ2-7, with TRBD2 matching over 7 bases. In germline, CDR1 is SEHNR, CDR2 FQNEAQ (reference sequence). Unmatched junction bases numbered 17, after V lost 5 bases and J lost 1 base. The CDR3 sequence is 18 residues long.